This T cell receptor beta chain was profiled in a study of OX40 agonist ivuxolimab in advanced cancers. Generated by immunoSEQ multiplex PCR, the TCRdb table keeps only in-frame clones and is missing some. The data hold approximately 76,000 clones, with about 94% observed a single time. Per germline, CDR1 SGHAT and CDR2 FQNNGV. Trimming stripped 7 bases from V and 8 bases from J, with 14 bases between. This CDR3 comprises 12 residues. On cycle 4 day 1 and cycle 7 day 1, as well as at baseline, blood was sampled. The source was CD4+ or CD8+ T cells sorted from blood, collected in a trial of the OX40 agonist ivuxolimab. The V call is TRBV11-2, the J call TRBJ1-1; D unresolved. The sequence came from an adult with an advanced solid tumor such as melanoma, head and neck, liver or kidney cancer. The CDR3 DNA sequence: TGTGCCAGCAATTCCGGCGGATTAGAAGCTTTCTTT. This encodes CASNSGGLEAFF.